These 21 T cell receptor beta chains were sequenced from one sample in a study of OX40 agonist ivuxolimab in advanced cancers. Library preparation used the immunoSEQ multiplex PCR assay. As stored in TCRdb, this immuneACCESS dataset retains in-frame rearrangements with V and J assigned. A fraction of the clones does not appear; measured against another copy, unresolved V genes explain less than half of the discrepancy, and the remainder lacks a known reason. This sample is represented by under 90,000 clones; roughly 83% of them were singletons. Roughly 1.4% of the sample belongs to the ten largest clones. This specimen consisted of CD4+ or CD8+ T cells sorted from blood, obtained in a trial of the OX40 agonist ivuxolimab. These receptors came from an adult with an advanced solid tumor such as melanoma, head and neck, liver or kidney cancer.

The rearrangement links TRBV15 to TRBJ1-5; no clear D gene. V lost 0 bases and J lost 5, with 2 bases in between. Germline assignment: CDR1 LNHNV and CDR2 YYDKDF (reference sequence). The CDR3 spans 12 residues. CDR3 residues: CATSRDYQPQHF. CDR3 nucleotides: TGTGCCACCAGCAGAGATTATCAGCCCCAGCATTTT.

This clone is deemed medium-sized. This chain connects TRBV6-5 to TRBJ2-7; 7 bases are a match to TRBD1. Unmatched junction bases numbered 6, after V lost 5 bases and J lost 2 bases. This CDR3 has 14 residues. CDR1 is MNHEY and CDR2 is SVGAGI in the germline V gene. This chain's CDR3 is CASSRAGTAYEQYF. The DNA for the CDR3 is TGTGCCAGCAGTCGGGCCGGGACAGCCTACGAGCAGTACTTC.

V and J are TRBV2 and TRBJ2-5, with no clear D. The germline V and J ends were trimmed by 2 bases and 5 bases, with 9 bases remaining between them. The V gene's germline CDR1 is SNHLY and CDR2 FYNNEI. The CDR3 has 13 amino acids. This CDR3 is CASSESDGETQYF. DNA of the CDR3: TGTGCCAGCAGTGAATCGGACGGGGAGACCCAGTACTTC.

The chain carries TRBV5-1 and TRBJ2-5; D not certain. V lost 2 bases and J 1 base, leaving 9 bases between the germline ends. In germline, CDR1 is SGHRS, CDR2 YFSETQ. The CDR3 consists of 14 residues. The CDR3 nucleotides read TGCGCCAGCAGCTTAAAGAGAGGCCAAGAGACCCAGTACTTC. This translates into CASSLKRGQETQYF.

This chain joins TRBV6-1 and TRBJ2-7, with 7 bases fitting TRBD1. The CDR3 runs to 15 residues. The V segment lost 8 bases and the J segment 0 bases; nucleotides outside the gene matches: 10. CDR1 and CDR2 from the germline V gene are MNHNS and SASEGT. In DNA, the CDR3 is TGTGCCAGCGGGGGACAGTCGAGGGACTCCTACGAGCAGTACTTC. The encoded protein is CASGGQSRDSYEQYF.

DNA for the CDR3: TGCGCCAGCAGCTTGGAAGGGCTTGGAAACACCATATATTTT. Its protein is CASSLEGLGNTIYF. The rearrangement uses TRBV5-1 and TRBJ1-3; no definite D call. The CDR3 has 14 residues. V lost 0 bases to trimming and J lost 3 bases, with 7 bases between them. From germline, CDR1 is SGHRS and CDR2 YFSETQ.

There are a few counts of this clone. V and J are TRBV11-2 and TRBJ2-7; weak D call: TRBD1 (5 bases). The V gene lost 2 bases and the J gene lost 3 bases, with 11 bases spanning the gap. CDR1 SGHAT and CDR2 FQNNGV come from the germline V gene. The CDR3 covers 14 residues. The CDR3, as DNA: TGTGCCAGCAGCTTAACAGGTTCGGACTACGAGCAGTACTTC. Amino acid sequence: CASSLTGSDYEQYF.

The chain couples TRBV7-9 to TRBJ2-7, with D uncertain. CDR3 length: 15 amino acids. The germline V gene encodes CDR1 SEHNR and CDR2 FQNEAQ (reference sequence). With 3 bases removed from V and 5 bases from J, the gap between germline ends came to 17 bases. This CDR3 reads CASSLGTGFSNEQYF. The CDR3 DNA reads TGTGCCAGCAGCTTGGGTACCGGGTTTAGCAACGAGCAGTACTTC.

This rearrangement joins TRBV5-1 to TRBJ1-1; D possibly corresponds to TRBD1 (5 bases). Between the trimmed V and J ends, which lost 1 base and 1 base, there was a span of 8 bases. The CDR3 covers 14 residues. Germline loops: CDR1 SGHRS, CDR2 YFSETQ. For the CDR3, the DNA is TGCGCCAGCAGCTTGAGCGGGACGAACACTGAAGCTTTCTTT. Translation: CASSLSGTNTEAFF.

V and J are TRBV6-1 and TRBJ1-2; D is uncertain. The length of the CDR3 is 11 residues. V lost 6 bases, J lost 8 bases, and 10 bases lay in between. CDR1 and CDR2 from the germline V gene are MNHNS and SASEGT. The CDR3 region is CASRQGWGYTF. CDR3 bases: TGTGCCAGCAGGCAAGGGTGGGGCTACACCTTC.

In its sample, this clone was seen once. The CDR3 DNA sequence: TGCGCCAGCAGCCAAGATCTCGACAGGGGATTTGGAGAGCAGTACTTC. It yields the protein CASSQDLDRGFGEQYF. This chain links TRBV4-1 with TRBJ2-7; TRBD1 matches at 8 bases. V gave up 0 bases and J gave up 7 bases; unmatched junction bases: 11. The CDR3 loop spans 16 amino acids. Germline V gene data show CDR1 as MGHRA and CDR2 as YSYEKL.

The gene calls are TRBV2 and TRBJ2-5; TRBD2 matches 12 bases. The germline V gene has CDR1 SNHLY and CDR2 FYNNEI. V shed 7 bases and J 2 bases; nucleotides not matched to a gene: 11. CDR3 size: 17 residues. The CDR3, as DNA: TGTGCCAGCACCCCCCCCATAGGGACTAGCGGGCAAGAGACCCAGTACTTC. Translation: CASTPPIGTSGQETQYF.

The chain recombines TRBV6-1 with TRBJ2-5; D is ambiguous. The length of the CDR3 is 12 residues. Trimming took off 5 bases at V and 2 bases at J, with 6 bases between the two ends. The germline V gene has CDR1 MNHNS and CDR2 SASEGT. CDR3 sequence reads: CASSRHQETQYF. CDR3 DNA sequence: TGTGCCAGCAGTAGACATCAAGAGACCCAGTACTTC.

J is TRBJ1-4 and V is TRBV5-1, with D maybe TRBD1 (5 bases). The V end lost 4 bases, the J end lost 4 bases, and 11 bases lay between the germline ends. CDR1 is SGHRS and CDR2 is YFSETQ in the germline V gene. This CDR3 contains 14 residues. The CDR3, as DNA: TGCGCCAGCAGCAAGGCAGGGATTAATGAAAAACTGTTTTTT. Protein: CASSKAGINEKLFF.

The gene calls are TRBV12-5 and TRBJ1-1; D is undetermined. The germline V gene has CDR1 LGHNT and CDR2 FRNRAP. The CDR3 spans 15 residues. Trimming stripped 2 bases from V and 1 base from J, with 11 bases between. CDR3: CASGLPHMENTEAFF. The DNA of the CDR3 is TGTGCTAGTGGTTTGCCACACATGGAGAACACTGAAGCTTTCTTT.

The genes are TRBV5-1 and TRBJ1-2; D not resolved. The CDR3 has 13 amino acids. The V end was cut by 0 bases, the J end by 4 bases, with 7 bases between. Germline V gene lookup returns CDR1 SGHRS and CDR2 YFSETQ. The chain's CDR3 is CASSLEGFYGYTF. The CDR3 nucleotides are TGCGCCAGCAGCTTGGAAGGCTTCTATGGCTACACCTTC. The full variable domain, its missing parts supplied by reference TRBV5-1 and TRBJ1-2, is KAGVTQTPRYLIKTRGQQVTLSCSPISGHRSVSWYQQTPGQGLQFLFEYFSETQRNKGNFPGRFSGRQFSNSRSEMNVSTLELGDSALYLCASSLEGFYGYTFGSGTRLTVV.

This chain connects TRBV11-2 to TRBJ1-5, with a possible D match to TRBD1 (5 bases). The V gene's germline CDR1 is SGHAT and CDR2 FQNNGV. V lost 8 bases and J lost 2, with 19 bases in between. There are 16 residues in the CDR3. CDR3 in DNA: TGTGCCAGCCCCACCGAGCCAGGGTGGCGCAATCAGCCCCAGCATTTT. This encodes CASPTEPGWRNQPQHF.

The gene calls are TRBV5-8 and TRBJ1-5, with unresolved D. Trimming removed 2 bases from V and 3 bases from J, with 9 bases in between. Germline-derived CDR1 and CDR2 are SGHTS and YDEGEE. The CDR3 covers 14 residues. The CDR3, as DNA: TGTGCCAGCAGCTTCTTAGATTACAATCAGCCCCAGCATTTT. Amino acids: CASSFLDYNQPQHF.

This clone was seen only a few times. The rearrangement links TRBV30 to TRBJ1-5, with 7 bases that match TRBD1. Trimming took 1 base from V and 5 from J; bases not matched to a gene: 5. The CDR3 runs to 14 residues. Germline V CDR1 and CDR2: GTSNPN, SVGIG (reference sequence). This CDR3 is CAWSGEDRYQPQHF. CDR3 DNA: TGTGCCTGGAGTGGGGAGGACAGGTATCAGCCCCAGCATTTT. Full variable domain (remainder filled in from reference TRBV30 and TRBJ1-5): SQTIHQWPATLVQPVGSPLSLECTVEGTSNPNLYWYRQAAGRGLQLLFYSVGIGQISSEVPQNLSASRPQDRQFILSSKKLLLSDSGFYLCAWSGEDRYQPQHFGDGTRLSIL.

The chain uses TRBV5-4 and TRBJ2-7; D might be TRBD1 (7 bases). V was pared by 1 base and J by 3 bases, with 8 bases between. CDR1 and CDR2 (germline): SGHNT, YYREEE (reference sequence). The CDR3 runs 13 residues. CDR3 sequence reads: CASSLQGGYEQYF. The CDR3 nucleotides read TGTGCCAGCAGCTTGCAGGGGGGCTACGAGCAGTACTTC.

The CDR3 sequence: CASSQERATAKNIQYF. The CDR3 nucleotides read TGTGCCAGCAGCCAAGAAAGGGCGACGGCCAAAAACATTCAGTACTTC. The chain has TRBV14 and TRBJ2-4; D gene unclear. Germline V gene data show CDR1 as SGHDN and CDR2 as FVKESK. CDR3 length: 16 residues. V was trimmed by 0 bases and J by 1 base, leaving 10 bases between them. Full variable domain (rest looked up from reference TRBV14 and TRBJ2-4): EAGVTQFPSHSVIEKGQTVTLRCDPISGHDNLYWYRRVMGKEIKFLLHFVKESKQDESGMPNNRFLAERTGGTYSTLKVQPAELEDSGVYFCASSQERATAKNIQYFGAGTRLSVL.